Shown below are 14 T cell receptor beta chains from a single sample sequenced in a study of cytotoxic CD8 clonotypes in ibrutinib-treated CLL. Clones were sequenced by immunoSEQ multiplex PCR, and TCRdb holds only the in-frame ones, with some missing. The data hold roughly 4,200 clones, with roughly 83% observed a single time. The specimen comprised PBMCs, sampled before ibrutinib treatment. All receptors come from a human donor with chronic lymphocytic leukemia.

The chain recombines TRBV28 with TRBJ2-2; TRBD2 matches 8 bases. V gave up 5 bases and J gave up 4 bases; unmatched junction bases: 6. This CDR3 comprises 15 residues. Germline loops: CDR1 MDHEN, CDR2 SYDVKM. The CDR3 spells CASSPPREGTGELFF. CDR3 coding DNA: TGTGCCAGCAGTCCTCCACGGGAGGGCACCGGGGAGCTGTTTTTT. Full variable domain (rest looked up from reference TRBV28 and TRBJ2-2): DVKVTQSSRYLVKRTGEKVFLECVQDMDHENMFWYRQDPGLGLRLIYFSYDVKMKEKGDIPEGYSVSREKKERFSLILESASTNQTSMYLCASSPPREGTGELFFGEGSRLTVL.

The V call is TRBV5-1, the J call TRBJ2-1; tentative D call: TRBD1 (6 bases). Trimming left V 3 bases short and J 8 bases short, with 15 bases between. CDR3 size: 14 residues. Germline lookup yields CDR1 SGHRS and CDR2 YFSETQ. The CDR3 nucleotides are TGCGCCAGCAGCTCGGACAGCTTAAGAGATGAGCAGTTCTTC. Amino acids: CASSSDSLRDEQFF. The full variable domain, rest sourced from reference TRBV5-1 and TRBJ2-1, is KAGVTQTPRYLIKTRGQQVTLSCSPISGHRSVSWYQQTPGQGLQFLFEYFSETQRNKGNFPGRFSGRQFSNSRSEMNVSTLELGDSALYLCASSSDSLRDEQFFGPGTRLTVL.

This clone was observed a few times. CDR3 bases: TGTGCCAGTAGTATGAAGACAGACTATGGCTACACCTTC. Translating gives CASSMKTDYGYTF. The chain employs TRBV19 and TRBJ1-2, with D perhaps matching TRBD1 (5 bases). Germline lookup yields CDR1 LNHDA and CDR2 SQIVND (reference sequence). V was cut by 3 bases and J by 3 bases, with 8 bases left in between. This CDR3 region has 13 residues.

V and J are TRBV18 and TRBJ2-1, with unresolved D. The V end was cut by 7 bases, the J end by 0 bases, with 7 bases between. The germline V gene encodes CDR1 KGHSH and CDR2 LQKENI. This CDR3 is 13 amino acids long. The CDR3 protein is CASLQSSYNEQFF. In DNA, the CDR3 is TGTGCCAGCTTACAGAGCTCCTACAATGAGCAGTTCTTC.

The V and J genes are TRBV10-3 and TRBJ1-4, with D unclear. The CDR3 is made up of 14 amino acids. Germline V gene lookup returns CDR1 ENHRY and CDR2 SYGVKD. V lost 10 bases, J lost 6 bases, and 18 bases lay in between. The CDR3 DNA sequence: TGTGCCACCCGATGGACCAAGGAGGATGAAAAACTGTTTTTT. This encodes CATRWTKEDEKLFF.

The chain joins TRBV9 to TRBJ2-5; 10 nucleotides agree with TRBD1. Germline trimming cut 4 bases from V and 5 bases from J; bases unmatched to any gene: 5. The CDR3 length is 14 residues. Germline CDR1 is SGDLS and CDR2 is YYNGEE. The CDR3 sequence is CASSSRTGGETQYF. The CDR3, as DNA: TGTGCCAGCAGCTCCAGGACAGGGGGGGAGACCCAGTACTTC. The variable domain in full, with the rest retrieved from reference TRBV9 and TRBJ2-5, is DSGVTQTPKHLITATGQRVTLRCSPRSGDLSVYWYQQSLDQGLQFLIQYYNGEERAKGNILERFSAQQFPDLHSELNLSSLELGDSALYFCASSSRTGGETQYFGPGTRLLVL.

The CDR3: CAWSVLGLSGNTIYF. The CDR3 bases are TGTGCCTGGAGTGTACTTGGCCTCTCTGGAAACACCATATATTTT. The genes are TRBV30 and TRBJ1-3; unclear D gene. Germline assignment: CDR1 GTSNPN and CDR2 SVGIG (reference sequence). The CDR3 has 15 residues. Trimming took 0 bases from V and 0 from J, leaving 9 bases between them.

V is TRBV7-3 and J is TRBJ1-1; weak D call: TRBD1 (5 bases). The length of the CDR3 is 15 residues. V dropped 5 bases and J dropped 0 bases, with 13 bases sitting between them. Germline V gene sequence: CDR1 SGHTA, CDR2 FQGTGA. The CDR3 DNA sequence: TGTGCCAGCAGCCTAGGGACCGCCTTGAACACTGAAGCTTTCTTT. Amino acid sequence: CASSLGTALNTEAFF. Together with reference TRBV7-3 and TRBJ1-1, the CDR3 gives the full variable domain: GAGVSQTPSNKVTEKGKYVELRCDPISGHTALYWYRQSLGQGPEFLIYFQGTGAADDSGLPNDRFFAVRPEGSVSTLKIQRTERGDSAVYLCASSLGTALNTEAFFGQGTRLTVV.

This CDR3 is CASSKRDRKPETQYF. The CDR3, as DNA: TGTGCCAGCAGCAAACGGGACCGAAAACCAGAGACCCAGTACTTC. V usage is TRBV11-1 and J usage is TRBJ2-5; D possibly uses TRBD1 or TRBD2 (5 bases each). Germline lookup yields CDR1 SGHAT and CDR2 FQDESV (reference sequence). V lost 5 bases and J lost 4, with 17 bases in between. The CDR3 contains 15 residues.

DNA of the CDR3: TGTGCCAGCAGCCCCCGACTAGCGAGATACGAGCAGTACTTC. This gives the protein CASSPRLARYEQYF. The chain is built from TRBV7-9 and TRBJ2-7; 8 bases are a match to TRBD2. Per germline, CDR1 SEHNR and CDR2 FQNEAQ (reference sequence). The CDR3 covers 14 residues. Trimming at V came to 5 bases and at J to 4 bases, leaving 7 bases not matched to a gene.

This clone was seen only a few times. The genes are TRBV7-9 and TRBJ2-7, with TRBD2 matching 8 bases. The length of the CDR3 is 16 residues. Germline V lookup: CDR1 SEHNR, CDR2 FQNEAQ (reference sequence). The V gene end was trimmed by 5 bases and the J gene end by 5 bases; junction bases not matched to a gene: 14. The CDR3 protein is CASSDGISGRTHEQYF. The CDR3, as DNA: TGTGCCAGCAGCGATGGGATAAGCGGGAGAACCCACGAGCAGTACTTC.

The CDR3 DNA reads TGCAGCGCCGTGGACAGGGGGAACTATGGCTACACCTTC. As protein: CSAVDRGNYGYTF. The J gene is TRBJ1-2, the V gene TRBV29-1; 10 nucleotides agree with TRBD1. The V segment lost 7 bases and the J segment 2 bases; nucleotides outside the gene matches: 4. Germline V gives CDR1 SQVTM, CDR2 ANQGSEA. The CDR3 consists of 13 residues.

Here the CDR3 DNA reads TGTGCCAGCAGCTTAGCGAGGTCAGGGGTCAATGAGCAGTTCTTC. Its translation is CASSLARSGVNEQFF. This rearrangement joins TRBV7-9 to TRBJ2-1; weak D call: TRBD1 (6 bases). V lost 0 bases and J 6 bases, leaving 12 bases between the germline ends. CDR1 is SEHNR and CDR2 is FQNEAQ in the germline V gene (reference sequence). The CDR3 has 15 residues.

This clone was counted between two and nine times. CDR3 loop: CASSSYYEQYF. CDR3 DNA sequence: TGTGCCAGCAGCTCGTATTACGAGCAGTACTTC. This sequence joins TRBV7-9 and TRBJ2-7, with D hard to call. Germline values: CDR1 SEHNR, CDR2 FQNEAQ (reference sequence). The CDR3 loop spans 11 amino acids. V gave up 4 bases and J gave up 4 bases, with 5 bases separating them. Supplemented by reference TRBV7-9 and TRBJ2-7, the full variable domain reads DTGVSQNPRHKITKRGQNVTFRCDPISEHNRLYWYRQTLGQGPEFLTYFQNEAQLEKSRLLSDRFSAERPKGSFSTLEIQRTEQGDSAMYLCASSSYYEQYFGPGTRLTVT.